This TCR beta chain was obtained from a study of cytomegalovirus exposure and HLA in healthy donors. This clone occurred a few times. A multiplex PCR was run with 60 Vbeta primers and 13 Jbeta primers. Generated by immunoSEQ multiplex PCR, the TCRdb table keeps only in-frame clones and is missing some. The table lists 95,000 to 110,000 clones, about a tenth of them singletons. Germline V gives CDR1 SEHNR, CDR2 FQNEAQ (reference sequence). The CDR3 runs to 12 residues. V gave up 5 bases and J gave up 15 bases, with 16 bases separating them. This TCR was recovered from a middle-aged man in good health and CMV-seropositive. The chain uses TRBV7-9 and TRBJ1-4; tentative D call: TRBD1 (6 bases). The sample taken for sequencing was PBMCs. CDR3 residues: CASSPQGALMFF. The CDR3 nucleotides read TGTGCCAGCAGCCCACAGGGAGCGCTAATGTTTTTT.